The T cell receptor beta chain under discussion was sequenced for a study of memory CD4+ T cells and cytomegalovirus serostatus. The protocol was immunoSEQ multiplex PCR, while the TCRdb copy is restricted to in-frame clones and leaves out a portion. The sample holds tens of thousands of clones; more than 65% are singletons and the top ten take around 0.5%. The sort gate was single viable CD3+CD4+CD8-CD45RO+ cells for memory CD4+ T cells. Total CD4+ T cells were enriched by CD4 positive selection. Germline V gives CDR1 MNHEY, CDR2 SMNVEV (reference sequence). Trimming cost V 2 bases and J 3 bases; bases outside gene matches: 8. The CDR3 is made up of 17 amino acids.

The receptor was derived from an adult in good health and CMV-seronegative. Some clones in this sample may be carry-over from other donors' samples. The sequencing sample was made of memory CD4+ T cells from blood. V usage is TRBV27 and J usage is TRBJ2-7; 12 bases are shared with TRBD1. The CDR3 bases are TGTGCCAGCAGTTTACGACGGGGACAGGGGGCCGGCTACGAGCAGTACTTC. This encodes CASSLRRGQGAGYEQYF.